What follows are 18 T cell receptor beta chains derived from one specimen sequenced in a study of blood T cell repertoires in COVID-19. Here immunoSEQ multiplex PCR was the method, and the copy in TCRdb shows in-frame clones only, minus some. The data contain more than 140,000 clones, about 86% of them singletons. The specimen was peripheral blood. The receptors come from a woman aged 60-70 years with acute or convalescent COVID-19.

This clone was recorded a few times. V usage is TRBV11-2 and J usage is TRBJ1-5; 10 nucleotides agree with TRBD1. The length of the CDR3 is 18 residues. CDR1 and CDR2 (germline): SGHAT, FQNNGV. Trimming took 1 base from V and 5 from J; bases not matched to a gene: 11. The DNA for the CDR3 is TGTGCCAGCAGCTTAGGGGACAGGGGAGGTGGGCCGCATCAGCCCCAGCATTTT. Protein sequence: CASSLGDRGGGPHQPQHF. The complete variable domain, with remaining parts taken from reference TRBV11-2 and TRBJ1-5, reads EAGVAQSPRYKIIEKRQSVAFWCNPISGHATLYWYQQILGQGPKLLIQFQNNGVVDDSQLPKDRFSAERLKGVDSTLKIQPAKLEDSAVYLCASSLGDRGGGPHQPQHFGDGTRLSIL.

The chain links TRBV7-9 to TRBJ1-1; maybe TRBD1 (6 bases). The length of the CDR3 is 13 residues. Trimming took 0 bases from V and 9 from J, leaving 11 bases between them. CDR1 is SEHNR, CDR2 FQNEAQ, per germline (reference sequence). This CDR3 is CASSLAGAEKAFF. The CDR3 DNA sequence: TGTGCCAGCAGCTTAGCGGGGGCGGAGAAAGCTTTCTTT.

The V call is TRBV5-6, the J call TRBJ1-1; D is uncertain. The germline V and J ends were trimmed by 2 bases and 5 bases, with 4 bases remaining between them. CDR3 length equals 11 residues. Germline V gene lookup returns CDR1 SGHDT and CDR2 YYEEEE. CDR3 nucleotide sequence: TGTGCCAGCAGCTTTCGGACTGAAGCTTTCTTT. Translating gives CASSFRTEAFF.

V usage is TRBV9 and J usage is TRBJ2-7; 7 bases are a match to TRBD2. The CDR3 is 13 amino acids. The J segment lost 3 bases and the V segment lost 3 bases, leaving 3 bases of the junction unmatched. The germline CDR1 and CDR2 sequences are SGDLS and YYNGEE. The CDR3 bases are TGTGCCAGCAGCGGGGCGGGGGTCTACGAGCAGTACTTC. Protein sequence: CASSGAGVYEQYF.

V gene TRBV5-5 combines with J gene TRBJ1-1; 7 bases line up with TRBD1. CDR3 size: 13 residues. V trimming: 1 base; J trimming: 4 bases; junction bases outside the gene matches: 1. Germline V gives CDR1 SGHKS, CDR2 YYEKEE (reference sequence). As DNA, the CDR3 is TGTGCCAGCAGCTTGTCAGGGGGCACTGAAGCTTTCTTT. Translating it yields CASSLSGGTEAFF.

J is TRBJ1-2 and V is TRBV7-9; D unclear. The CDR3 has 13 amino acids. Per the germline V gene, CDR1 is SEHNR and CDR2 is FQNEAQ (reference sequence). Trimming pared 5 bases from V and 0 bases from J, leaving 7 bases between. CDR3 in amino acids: CASSPLANYGYTF. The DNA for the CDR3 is TGTGCCAGCAGCCCCCTAGCTAACTATGGCTACACCTTC.

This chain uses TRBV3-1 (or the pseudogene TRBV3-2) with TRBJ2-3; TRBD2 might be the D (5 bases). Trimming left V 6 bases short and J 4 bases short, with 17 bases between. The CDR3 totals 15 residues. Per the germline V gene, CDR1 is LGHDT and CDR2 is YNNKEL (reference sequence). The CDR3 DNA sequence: TGTGCCAGCAGTGGCACGAGAGAGGGAGCAGATACGCAGTATTTT. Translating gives CASSGTREGADTQYF.

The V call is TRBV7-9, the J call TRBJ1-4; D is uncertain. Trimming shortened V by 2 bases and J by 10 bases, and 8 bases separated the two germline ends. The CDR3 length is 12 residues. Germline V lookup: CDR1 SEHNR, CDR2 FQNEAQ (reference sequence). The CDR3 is CASSLSAGKLFF. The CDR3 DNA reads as TGTGCCAGCAGCTTATCGGCGGGAAAACTGTTTTTT.

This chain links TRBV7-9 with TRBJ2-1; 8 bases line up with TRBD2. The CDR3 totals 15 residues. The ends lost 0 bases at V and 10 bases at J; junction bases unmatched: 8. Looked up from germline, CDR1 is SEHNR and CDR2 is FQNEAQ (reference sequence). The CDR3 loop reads CASSLAGTSHLEQFF. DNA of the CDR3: TGTGCCAGCAGCTTAGCCGGGACTAGTCATTTAGAGCAGTTCTTC.

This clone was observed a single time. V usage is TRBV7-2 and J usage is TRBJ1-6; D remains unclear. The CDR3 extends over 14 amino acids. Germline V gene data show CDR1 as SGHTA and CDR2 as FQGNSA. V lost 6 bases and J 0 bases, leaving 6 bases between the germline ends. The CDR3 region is CASRQSSYNSPLHF. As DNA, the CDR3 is TGTGCCAGCAGACAAAGCTCCTATAATTCACCCCTCCACTTT.

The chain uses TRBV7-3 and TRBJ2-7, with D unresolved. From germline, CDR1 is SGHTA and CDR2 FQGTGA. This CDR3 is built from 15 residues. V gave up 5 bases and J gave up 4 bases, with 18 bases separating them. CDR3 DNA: TGTGCCAGCAGCCCCTCACGGTTGGAGAGGTACGAGCAGTACTTC. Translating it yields CASSPSRLERYEQYF.

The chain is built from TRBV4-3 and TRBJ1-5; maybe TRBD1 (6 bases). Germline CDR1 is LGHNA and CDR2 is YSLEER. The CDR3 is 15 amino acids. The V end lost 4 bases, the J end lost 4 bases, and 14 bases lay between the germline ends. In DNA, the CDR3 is TGCGCCAGCAGCCCCGGGGGGGGGCCAAATCAGCCCCAGCATTTT. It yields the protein CASSPGGGPNQPQHF.

The CDR3 is CASSFGDYGYTF. The CDR3, as DNA: TGTGCCAGCAGTTTTGGAGACTATGGCTACACCTTC. The chain combines TRBV12-3 or TRBV12-4 with TRBJ1-2, with D uncertain. The CDR3 loop spans 12 amino acids. Trimming removed 3 bases at V and 3 bases at J, with 5 bases between.

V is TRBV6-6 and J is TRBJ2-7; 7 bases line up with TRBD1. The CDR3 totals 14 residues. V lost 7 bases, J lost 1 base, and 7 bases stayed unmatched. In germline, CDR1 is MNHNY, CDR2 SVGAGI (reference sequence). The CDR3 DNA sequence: TGTGCCAGCAATAAGGGGGCTGGGTCCTACGAGCAGTACTTC. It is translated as CASNKGAGSYEQYF.

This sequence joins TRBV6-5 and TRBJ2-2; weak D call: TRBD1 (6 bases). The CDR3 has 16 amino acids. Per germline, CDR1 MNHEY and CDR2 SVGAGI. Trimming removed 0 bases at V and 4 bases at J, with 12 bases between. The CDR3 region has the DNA TGTGCCAGCAGTTACTCTTCGACAGGTCGCACCGGGGAGCTGTTTTTT. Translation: CASSYSSTGRTGELFF.

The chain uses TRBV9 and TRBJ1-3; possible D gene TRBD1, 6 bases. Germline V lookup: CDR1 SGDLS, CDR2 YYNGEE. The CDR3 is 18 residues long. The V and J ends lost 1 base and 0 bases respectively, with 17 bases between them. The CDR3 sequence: CASSVSGGQISSGNTIYF. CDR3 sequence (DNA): TGTGCCAGCAGCGTATCTGGTGGACAGATTAGCTCTGGAAACACCATATATTTT.

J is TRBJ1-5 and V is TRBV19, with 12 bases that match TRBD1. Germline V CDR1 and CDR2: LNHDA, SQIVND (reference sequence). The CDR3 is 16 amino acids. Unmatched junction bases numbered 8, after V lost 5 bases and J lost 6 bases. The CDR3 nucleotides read TGTGCCAGTAGTGTCCCGGGACAGGGGGCAGGTCAGCCCCAGCATTTT. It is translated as CASSVPGQGAGQPQHF.

CDR3 in amino acids: CASSETGERGYTF. The CDR3 bases are TGTGCCAGCAGTGAGACAGGGGAGCGAGGCTACACCTTC. V usage is TRBV6-1 and J usage is TRBJ1-2; 8 bases match TRBD1. V shed 3 bases and J 8 bases; nucleotides not matched to a gene: 5. Looked up from germline, CDR1 is MNHNS and CDR2 is SASEGT. This CDR3 contains 13 residues.